This T cell receptor beta chain was identified during a study of read filtering for tumor transcriptome and immune sequencing. The library was built from 400 ng RNA with molecular barcoded adaptors for alpha/delta and beta/gamma chains. TCRdb itself ran the reads through MiXCR, one entry per CDR3 protein. The table lists 43,000 or so distinct CDR3 sequences, approximately 12% of them singletons. Trimming took off 5 bases at V and 0 bases at J, with 14 bases between the two ends. The CDR3 has 15 amino acids. Per germline, CDR1 SGHTA and CDR2 FQGTGA. This receptor was obtained from a donor aged 40 or over with multiple myeloma. The chain has TRBV7-3 and TRBJ2-7; D possibly matches TRBD1 or TRBD2 (5 bases each). The sequencing input was a population of CD138-negative cells sorted from bone marrow. The CDR3: CASSETPGPSYEQYF. The CDR3 region has the DNA TGTGCCAGCAGCGAGACTCCGGGACCCTCCTACGAGCAGTACTTC.